This T cell receptor (beta chain) emerged from a study of blood T cell repertoires in COVID-19. For the study at large: There were acute and convalescent COVID-19 samples, and they came from the United States, Italy and Spain. PBMCs, B-cell-depleted T cells, or T cells provided the cDNA or gDNA that made up the material.

Authors' data handling: Reference gene primer amplification gave estimated nucleated cell counts. Measured with immunoSEQ multiplex PCR; TCRdb has only the in-frame clones, and not every one. Clone size and the V and J calls come from that table; the DNA yielded D and trimming. The repertoire holds just under 80,000 clones, with more than 80% as singletons. This receptor was obtained from a human donor in a cohort sampled during active COVID-19. The material sequenced was peripheral blood.

CDR3 sequence: CASSQEPGGTDTQYF. The CDR3 DNA follows: TGTGCCAGCAGCCAAGAACCCGGGGGAACAGATACGCAGTATTTT. V and J are TRBV4-2 and TRBJ2-3; TRBD2 might be the D (6 bases). Looked up from germline, CDR1 is LGHNA and CDR2 is YNFKEQ. Deletions cut 0 bases from V and 3 bases from J, with 10 bases between. This CDR3 is 15 amino acids long.